One and the same sample provided the 10 T cell receptor beta chains below, sequenced in a study of technical replicates of blood from a few donors. TCRdb keeps only in-frame clones here, not all; method: immunoSEQ multiplex PCR. This table has tens of thousands of clones, roughly 93% appearing once. Sequencing used T cells isolated from PBMCs. These receptors all come from a human donor in good health.

The chain employs TRBV30 and TRBJ1-3; 10 bases are a match to TRBD1. This CDR3 region has 14 residues. Germline CDR1 is GTSNPN and CDR2 is SVGIG (reference sequence). Germline trimming cut 3 bases from V and 8 bases from J; bases unmatched to any gene: 7. The CDR3 spells CAWRRDRGVDTIYF. CDR3 in DNA: TGTGCCTGGAGACGGGACAGGGGTGTAGACACCATATATTTT.

Concerning this clone itself: The same CDR3 also results from other DNA sequences found in this sample. The chain is built from TRBV5-1 and TRBJ2-1; D not resolved. There are 15 residues in the CDR3. The germline CDR1 and CDR2 sequences are SGHRS and YFSETQ. Trimming left V 4 bases short and J 1 base short, with 12 bases between. The CDR3 sequence: CASSLGGGSYNEQFF. The CDR3 DNA reads TGCGCCAGCAGCCTCGGTGGCGGTTCCTACAATGAGCAGTTCTTC.

V and J are TRBV19 and TRBJ2-2; 7 bases line up with TRBD2. Germline trimming cut 10 bases from V and 3 bases from J; bases unmatched to any gene: 5. Germline-derived CDR1 and CDR2 are LNHDA and SQIVND (reference sequence). This CDR3 is built from 13 residues. This CDR3 is CATLRGDTGELFF. As DNA, the CDR3 is TGTGCCACCCTACGGGGGGACACCGGGGAGCTGTTTTTT.

The J gene is TRBJ2-3, the V gene TRBV29-1; 9 positions agree with TRBD2. Germline V CDR1 and CDR2: SQVTM, ANQGSEA. Unmatched junction bases numbered 3, after V lost 7 bases and J lost 1 base. The CDR3 covers 13 residues. The CDR3 region is CSGERGGTDTQYF. For the CDR3, the DNA is TGCAGCGGGGAGCGGGGGGGCACAGATACGCAGTATTTT.

J is TRBJ1-1 and V is TRBV19, with 7 bases identical to TRBD1. Unmatched junction bases numbered 6, after V lost 2 bases and J lost 6 bases. The CDR3 spans 14 residues. Germline CDR1 LNHDA, CDR2 SQIVND (reference sequence). This CDR3 is CASSIRGRRAEAFF. CDR3 sequence (DNA): TGTGCCAGTAGTATAAGGGGGCGCCGGGCTGAAGCTTTCTTT.

In its sample, this clone was seen once. The V gene is TRBV10-3, the J gene TRBJ2-7; 12 positions agree with TRBD2. Germline assignment: CDR1 ENHRY and CDR2 SYGVKD. There are 15 residues in the CDR3. V shed 5 bases and J 5 bases; nucleotides not matched to a gene: 7. CDR3 sequence reads: CAISRLAGANHEQYF. CDR3 bases: TGTGCCATCAGTAGACTAGCGGGGGCAAACCACGAGCAGTACTTC.

V gene TRBV28 combines with J gene TRBJ1-2, with D tentatively TRBD1 (6 bases). Trimming stripped 8 bases from V and 1 base from J, with 14 bases between. The CDR3 is 14 residues long. CDR1 MDHEN and CDR2 SYDVKM come from the germline V gene. CDR3 nucleotide sequence: TGTGCCAGCTATCCGGGACATCTTAACTATGGCTACACCTTC. It specifies CASYPGHLNYGYTF.

The rearrangement links TRBV11-2 to TRBJ2-1, with 8 bases aligning to TRBD2. The V and J ends lost 4 bases and 5 bases, in that order; junction bases with no gene match: 7. Germline V CDR1 and CDR2: SGHAT, FQNNGV. The CDR3 loop spans 15 amino acids. This CDR3 is CASSSTRGGNNEQFF. CDR3 DNA: TGTGCCAGCAGCTCCACTCGGGGGGGGAACAATGAGCAGTTCTTC.

This clone has only one observation. The V and J genes are TRBV6-1 and TRBJ2-7; D unresolved. The CDR3 length is 12 residues. Trimming shortened V by 6 bases and J by 6 bases, and 12 bases separated the two germline ends. CDR1 is MNHNS and CDR2 is SASEGT in the germline V gene. The CDR3 is CASRVRAPEQYF. For the CDR3, the DNA is TGTGCCAGCAGGGTCCGAGCACCCGAGCAGTACTTC.

V usage is TRBV5-1 and J usage is TRBJ1-2, with no clear D. CDR1 and CDR2 (germline): SGHRS, YFSETQ. V shed 2 bases and J shed 4 bases, with 6 bases lying between them. This CDR3 spans 12 amino acids. CDR3 coding DNA: TGCGCCAGCAGCTTCAACAGCTATGGCTACACCTTC. Translation: CASSFNSYGYTF.